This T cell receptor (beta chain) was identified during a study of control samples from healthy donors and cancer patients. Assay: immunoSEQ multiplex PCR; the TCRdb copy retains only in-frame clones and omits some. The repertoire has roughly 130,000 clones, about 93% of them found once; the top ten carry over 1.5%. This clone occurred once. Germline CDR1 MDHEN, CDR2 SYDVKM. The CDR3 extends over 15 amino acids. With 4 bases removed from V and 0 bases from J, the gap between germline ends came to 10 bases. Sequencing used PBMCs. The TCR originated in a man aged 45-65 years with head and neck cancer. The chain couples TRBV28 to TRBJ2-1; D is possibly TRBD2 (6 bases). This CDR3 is CASSSPGGSYNEQFF. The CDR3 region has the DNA TGTGCCAGCAGTTCCCCCGGGGGCTCCTACAATGAGCAGTTCTTC.